This entry features one T cell receptor beta chain sequence. This sample was included in a study of OX40 agonist ivuxolimab in advanced cancers. Study overall: Of the patients, three showed partial responses, one with hepatocellular carcinoma and two with cutaneous melanoma.

TCRdb's table, derived via immunoSEQ multiplex PCR, lists solely in-frame clones and lacks some. The data contain around 60,000 clones, 75% to 95% of them seen just once; the ten biggest clones take up roughly 13%. With 2 bases removed from V and 5 bases from J, the gap between germline ends came to 12 bases. The CDR3 has 14 amino acids. From germline, CDR1 is MNHEY and CDR2 SMNVEV (reference sequence). The specimen was CD4+ or CD8+ T cells sorted from blood, collected in a trial of the OX40 agonist ivuxolimab. The TCR originated in an adult with an advanced solid tumor such as melanoma, head and neck, liver or kidney cancer. The chain carries TRBV27 and TRBJ1-1; maybe TRBD1 (6 bases). This CDR3 reads CASSLMGALTEAFF. The CDR3 bases are TGTGCCAGCAGTTTAATGGGGGCGCTAACTGAAGCTTTCTTT.